A single TCR beta chain is shown here with its context. No antigen is known for it. Primers included in the PCR were 60 Vbeta and 13 Jbeta primers. Using immunoSEQ multiplex PCR, the repertoire was profiled, and TCRdb retains in-frame clones only, with some absent. The sample yields more than 80,000 clones, about 76% seen once. The data derive from a study of cytomegalovirus exposure and HLA in healthy donors. Study results and caveats: Immune exposure data for these donors was limited to CMV serostatus. Later analysis found that TCR beta chains associated with HLA were more clonally expanded than other, equally common chains.

The CDR3 is made up of 19 amino acids. V was shortened by 5 bases and J by 0 bases, with 23 bases between the two germline ends. Looked up from germline, CDR1 is SGHAT and CDR2 is FQNNGV. The gene calls are TRBV11-2 and TRBJ1-3, with D uncertain. Sequenced input: PBMCs. The sequence derives from a human donor in good health. Here the CDR3 DNA reads TGTGCCAGCAGCCGGAAGCGATGGGTTGCGGCGAGCTCTGGAAACACCATATATTTT. Its protein is CASSRKRWVAASSGNTIYF.